This TCR beta chain is drawn from a study of shared clonotypes between healthy human individuals. In the study overall: Each donor's CD4 naive and CD4 memory cells filled three plates apiece, CD8 naive two, and CD8 memory one.

The study, taken as a whole, reports: Sampling included only blood; tissue repertoires likely differ. Among donors, clonotype sharing was expected to be affected by sequencing depth.

Clones were read by immunoSEQ multiplex PCR, and TCRdb kept only the in-frame ones, dropping some. The repertoire holds 2 million to 2.5 million clones, approximately 94% seen once, with over 0.1% in the top ten. With regard to this clone: The antigen is undetermined. This CDR3 is also generated by other DNA sequences in the sample.

V gave up 2 bases and J gave up 7 bases; unmatched junction bases: 5. The CDR3 has 14 residues. In germline, CDR1 is MNHEY, CDR2 SVGAGI. This receptor was taken from a man aged 18 to 29 in good health. The V and J genes are TRBV6-5 and TRBJ1-5, with 7 bases matching TRBD1. Sequencing used naive CD4+ T cells sorted from blood. Regarding subset: CD45RA+ positively selected. In DNA, the CDR3 is TGTGCCAGCAGTTACGGCAGGGGGGTACAGCCCCAGCATTTT. Translation gives CASSYGRGVQPQHF.